The subject of this entry is one T cell receptor beta chain. Its target is not known. PCR was performed using 60 Vbeta and 13 Jbeta primers. TCRdb keeps only in-frame clones here, not all; method: immunoSEQ multiplex PCR. The sample lists under 80,000 clones, 65% to 70% occurring once. The data were obtained in a study of cytomegalovirus exposure and HLA in healthy donors. Study-level points and caveats: HLA restriction was apparent for most CMV-associated TCR beta chains in a later analysis.

Trimming removed 4 bases at V and 4 bases at J, with 8 bases between. Germline CDR1 SGHRS, CDR2 YFSETQ. The CDR3 is made up of 12 amino acids. This chain links TRBV5-1 with TRBJ1-2; maybe TRBD1 (5 bases). The receptor comes from a woman aged 25 to 39 in good health and CMV-seronegative. Specimen: PBMCs. The CDR3 here is CASSQDSYGYTF. The CDR3 DNA is TGCGCCAGCAGCCAAGACAGCTATGGCTACACCTTC.